The entry that follows covers one T cell receptor (beta chain) sequence. This CDR3 has 12 residues. The V gene end was trimmed by 4 bases and the J gene end by 9 bases; junction bases not matched to a gene: 2. CDR1 is LNHDA and CDR2 is SQIVND in the germline V gene (reference sequence). This sample is drawn from a study of T cells in localized non-small cell lung cancer. Libraries were prepared by immunoSEQ multiplex PCR; TCRdb keeps only in-frame clonotypes and omits some of them. Counted here are fewer than 35,000 clones, about 89% occurring once; the ten biggest clones make up around 2.9%. The clonotype comes from a female donor at least 60 years old with stage I lung adenocarcinoma. The chain employs TRBV19 and TRBJ2-1; 8 nucleotides agree with TRBD1. The sequencing used peripheral blood, collected before any cancer treatment. CDR3 sequence: CASSTQGAEQFF. The DNA of the CDR3 is TGTGCCAGTAGTACCCAGGGGGCTGAGCAGTTCTTC.